This T cell receptor beta chain comes out of a study of cytomegalovirus exposure and HLA in healthy donors. Primers for the PCR totalled 60 Vbeta and 13 Jbeta. Per the original data handling: A later analysis tallied 80 million to 100 million unique TCR beta chains, about 12 million of them shared. Some clones are missing from TCRdb's copy, which holds only in-frame ones; the method was immunoSEQ multiplex PCR. Clonal size and the V and J genes are those of that table, whereas D and trimming came from the DNA. The table records about 120,000 clones, roughly 82% of them present only once. This clone was observed a single time. The antigen remains undetermined. General study findings and limits: A later analysis found that most CMV-associated TCR beta chains appeared HLA-restricted.

Looked up from germline, CDR1 is SGHTA and CDR2 is FQGTGA. The CDR3 totals 15 residues. The sample was PBMCs. The sequence was obtained from a man aged 18 to 35 in good health and CMV-seropositive. The chain uses TRBV7-3 and TRBJ2-5; perhaps TRBD2 as D (6 bases). The end of the DNA fits TRBJ2-7 better, so the J call may be wrong. This CDR3 is CASSPRGGLSYEQYF. In DNA form, the CDR3 reads TGTGCCAGCAGCCCAAGGGGTGGACTATCCTACGAGCAGTACTTC.